These T cell receptor beta chains were read from a single sample in a study of post-analysis software for immune sequencing data. Each CDR3 protein is one row after TCRdb ran MiXCR on the PCR reads. The sample yields 350,000 to 450,000 distinct CDR3 sequences, 30% to 45% seen once. The sample consisted of blood. The receptors here all came from a girl aged 5-17 years with multiple sclerosis. Both conserved end residues are part of each CDR3. The D gene is left open where the match is weak. Not every row has a clone size; where given, it reads once, few, many or a size class.

J gene: TRBJ2-4; D gene: TRBD2; clone size: few; V gene: TRBV7-8; CDR3 DNA: TGTGCCAGCAGCTTAGTGGGCGGGGGGACCCTTTCTGAGCAGTACTTC; CDR3 protein: CASSLVGGGTLSEQYF
J gene: TRBJ2-3; D gene: TRBD2; clone size: .; V gene: TRBV20-1; CDR3 DNA: TGCAGTGCTAGACTAAGCGGGGGGGATACGCAGTATTTT; CDR3 protein: CSARLSGGDTQYF
J gene: TRBJ2-3; D gene: TRBD1; clone size: once; V gene: TRBV20-1; CDR3 DNA: TGCAGTGCCAACCCCTCGAGGTGGGGACAGGGTCTGACAGATACGCAGTATTTT; CDR3 protein: CSANPSRWGQGLTDTQYF
J gene: TRBJ2-1; D gene: .; clone size: few; V gene: TRBV29-1; CDR3 DNA: TGCAGCGTTGAAACGACCGAGGAGGGCAATGAGCAGTTCTTC; CDR3 protein: CSVETTEEGNEQFF
J gene: TRBJ2-5; D gene: .; clone size: few; V gene: TRBV10-3; CDR3 DNA: TGTGCCATCAGCCCGTGGGGGGAGGCCCAAGAGACCCAGTACTTC; CDR3 protein: CAISPWGEAQETQYF
J gene: TRBJ2-1; D gene: .; clone size: .; V gene: TRBV6-2/TRBV6-3; CDR3 DNA: TGTGCCAGCAACAGGGCCCGCCTTGAGCAGTTCTTC; CDR3 protein: CASNRARLEQFF
J gene: TRBJ1-1; D gene: .; clone size: .; V gene: TRBV5-1; CDR3 DNA: TGCGCCAGCAGCCCGCTCCCTATGAACACTGAAGCTTTCTTT; CDR3 protein: CASSPLPMNTEAFF
J gene: TRBJ2-5; D gene: .; clone size: many; V gene: TRBV20-1; CDR3 DNA: TGCAGTTCCCGGGACTCCCACCGGGGAGAGACCCAGTACTTC; CDR3 protein: CSSRDSHRGETQYF
J gene: TRBJ2-5; D gene: .; clone size: .; V gene: TRBV28; CDR3 DNA: TGTGCCAGCAGTTCGCAGGGGCCCGGGGGGACCCAGTACTTC; CDR3 protein: CASSSQGPGGTQYF
J gene: TRBJ1-4; D gene: .; clone size: once; V gene: TRBV20-1; CDR3 DNA: TGCAGTGCTAGTTACGGCACGTGGACTAATGAAAAACTGTTTTTT; CDR3 protein: CSASYGTWTNEKLFF
J gene: TRBJ2-7; D gene: TRBD2; clone size: few; V gene: TRBV7-8; CDR3 DNA: TGTGCCAGCAGCTTAAGGAGTAGCGGGGGATCCTACGAGCAGTACTTC; CDR3 protein: CASSLRSSGGSYEQYF
J gene: TRBJ2-1; D gene: .; clone size: .; V gene: TRBV12-3/TRBV12-4; CDR3 DNA: TGTGCCAGCAGTCCAAGGAGCACGTTGAGATACGAGCAGTTCTTC; CDR3 protein: CASSPRSTLRYEQFF
J gene: TRBJ2-3; D gene: .; clone size: .; V gene: TRBV29-1; CDR3 DNA: TGCAGCGTGACCAGGGGGGCTAACACAGATACGCAGTATTTT; CDR3 protein: CSVTRGANTDTQYF
J gene: TRBJ2-3; D gene: .; clone size: .; V gene: TRBV6-1; CDR3 DNA: TGTGCCAGCAATTCCGAAGGAGATACGCAGTATTTT; CDR3 protein: CASNSEGDTQYF
J gene: TRBJ2-1; D gene: .; clone size: few; V gene: TRBV6-2/TRBV6-3; CDR3 DNA: TGTGCCAGCAGTTACGGTCGGGGGAATGAGCAGTTCTTC; CDR3 protein: CASSYGRGNEQFF